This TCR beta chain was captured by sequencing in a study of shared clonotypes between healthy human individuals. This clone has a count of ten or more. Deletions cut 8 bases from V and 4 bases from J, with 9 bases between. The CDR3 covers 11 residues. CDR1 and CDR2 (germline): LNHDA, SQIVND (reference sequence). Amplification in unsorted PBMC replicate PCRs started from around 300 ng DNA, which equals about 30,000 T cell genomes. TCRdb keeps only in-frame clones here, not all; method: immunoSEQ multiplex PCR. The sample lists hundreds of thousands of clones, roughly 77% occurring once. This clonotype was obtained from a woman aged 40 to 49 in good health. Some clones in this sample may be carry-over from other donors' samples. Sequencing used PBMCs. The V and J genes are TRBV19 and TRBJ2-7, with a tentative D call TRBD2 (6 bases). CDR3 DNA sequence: TGTGCCAGTCACGGGGGTTACGAGCAGTACTTC. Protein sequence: CASHGGYEQYF.